This T cell receptor beta chain comes out of a study of blood T cell repertoires in COVID-19. Study overall: Specimens from acute and convalescent COVID-19 originated in the United States, Italy and Spain. T cells, B-cell-depleted T cells, or PBMCs provided the cDNA or gDNA that served as material.

J was trimmed by 10 bases and V by 2 bases; bases with no gene match: 8. This CDR3 contains 14 residues. The germline V gene encodes CDR1 SGHKS and CDR2 YYEKEE (reference sequence). Original processing notes: Counts of nucleated cells, estimated from reference gene primer amplification, were obtained. Sequenced by immunoSEQ multiplex PCR; TCRdb stores in-frame clones only, minus some. The V and J calls and clone size were taken over from that table, and D and trimming were inferred from the DNA. This sample carries tens of thousands of clones, around 85% of them seen once, and the ten largest clones take over 2%.

Sample: peripheral blood. The clonotype comes from a man over 45 with acute or convalescent COVID-19. V usage is TRBV5-5 and J usage is TRBJ2-1; 8 bases agree with TRBD2. This CDR3 reads CASSFSSGSREQFF. CDR3 coding DNA: TGTGCCAGCAGCTTCTCCAGCGGGAGCCGAGAGCAGTTCTTC.